The T cell receptor beta chain described here comes from a study of T cell responses to AZD1222 COVID-19 vaccine. Study summary: Pooled samples include second doses given at about 4 or 12 weeks. The study, taken as a whole, reports: Repertoire sampling was restricted to post-peak T cell response timepoints. Baseline serology detected seropositivity in only six or seven AZD1222 recipients. Donors, mostly white British, included more females; clonal diversity was possibly underestimated.

The CDR3 consists of 16 residues. Per germline, CDR1 LGHDT and CDR2 YNNKEL (reference sequence). V was clipped by 0 bases and J by 11 bases; unmatched bases: 12. Only in-frame clones appear in the TCRdb table, and some are missing; sequencing was by immunoSEQ multiplex PCR. Altogether approximately 110,000 clones are present, about 90% being singletons, with the ten largest covering 9.8%. On this clone itself: Its antigen remains unknown.

The clonotype was recovered from an adult in good health. Sequencing was performed on peripheral blood, taken on day 0 of AZD1222 vaccination. This chain connects TRBV3-1 (or the pseudogene TRBV3-2) to TRBJ1-1, with 10 bases aligning to TRBD1. CDR3 sequence: CASSQDFGDRGVRAFF. CDR3 DNA sequence: TGTGCCAGCAGCCAAGATTTCGGGGACAGGGGAGTGAGGGCTTTCTTT.